These T cell receptor beta chains were read from a single sample in a study of blood T cell repertoires in COVID-19. Sequencing used immunoSEQ multiplex PCR; TCRdb keeps in-frame clones, though not all of them. This sample carries about 82,000 clones, 78% of them seen once, and the ten largest clones take roughly 38%. The material sequenced was peripheral blood. The origin of the receptors is a man between 60 and 70 years old with COVID-19, enrolled during active disease. Both conserved end residues are part of each CDR3. D genes are given only for firm matches. Not every row has a clone size; where given, it reads once, few, many or a size class.

d_gene	v_gene	j_gene	len	abundance	CDR3nt	CDR3aa
.	TRBV4-1	TRBJ1-5	15	.	TGCGCCAGCAGCCAAGCCGGAGGGAGGGTCCAGCCCCAGCATTTT	CASSQAGGRVQPQHF
.	TRBV4-1	TRBJ1-5	15	.	TGCGCCAGCAGCCCGCGGGCAGGGGACAATCAGCCCCAGCATTTT	CASSPRAGDNQPQHF
.	TRBV9	TRBJ2-3	16	.	TGTGCCAGCAGCGTCGCTCCAGGCTCTAGCACAGATACGCAGTATTTT	CASSVAPGSSTDTQYF
.	TRBV6-1	TRBJ2-7	14	few	TGTGCCAGCAGTGAAGGCGGGACAGACCCTGAGCAGTACTTC	CASSEGGTDPEQYF
.	TRBV4-2	TRBJ1-5	13	few	TGTGCCAGCAGCCAAGAGCAGGCCCAGCCCCAGCATTTT	CASSQEQAQPQHF
TRBD2	TRBV20-1	TRBJ2-5	15	few	TGCAGTGCTAGTCGGTCCAGGGAGGGAGGAGTGGCCCAGTACTTC	CSASRSREGGVAQYF
.	TRBV9	TRBJ2-7	13	.	TGTGCCAGCAGCGTAGAGCGAGGAGGGGAGCAGTACTTC	CASSVERGGEQYF
TRBD1	TRBV29-1	TRBJ1-2	13	.	TGCAGCGTTAAAGTCACAGGGGACTATGGCTACACCTTC	CSVKVTGDYGYTF
TRBD2	TRBV5-4	TRBJ2-1	16	.	TGTGCCAGCAGCTTACCAGCGGGGGGGATTTACAATGAGCAGTTCTTC	CASSLPAGGIYNEQFF
.	TRBV7-8	TRBJ1-1	13	.	TGTGCCAGCAGTCCGGGGATGAACACTGAAGCTTTCTTT	CASSPGMNTEAFF
TRBD2	TRBV4-3	TRBJ2-5	17	.	TGCGCCAGCAGCCAAGGACTAGCGGGAGGGTTGGGGGAGACCCAGTACTTC	CASSQGLAGGLGETQYF
TRBD1	TRBV5-4	TRBJ1-6	16	.	TGTGCCAGCAGCTCCCCCGGGACAGGGAAAAGATCACCCCTCCACTTT	CASSSPGTGKRSPLHF
.	TRBV6-5	TRBJ1-2	13	.	TGTGCCAGCAGTTCCCCTGCCAAGGGGGGCTACACCTTC	CASSSPAKGGYTF
TRBD1	TRBV9	TRBJ2-1	14	.	TGTGCCAGCAACACAGGGGGATCCTACAATGAGCAGTTCTTC	CASNTGGSYNEQFF
TRBD1	TRBV6-5	TRBJ1-1	12	once	TGTGCCAGCACGGACAGGGGGGATGAAGCTTTCTTT	CASTDRGDEAFF
TRBD1	TRBV5-6	TRBJ1-2	16	.	TGTGCCAGCAGCTTGGTAGGACAGGGGGGAGATTATGGCTACACCTTC	CASSLVGQGGDYGYTF
TRBD2	TRBV3-1/TRBV3-2	TRBJ2-3	13	.	TGTGCCAGCCGGGACTACCGCACAGATACGCAGTATTTT	CASRDYRTDTQYF
TRBD2	TRBV5-1	TRBJ2-1	18	.	TGCGCCAGCAGCTCGGGACTAGCGGGACACATCAACTACAATGAGCAGTTCTTC	CASSSGLAGHINYNEQFF
.	TRBV5-6	TRBJ1-1	11	few	TGTGCCAGCAGCACCGCCGGAGCAGCTTTCTTT	CASSTAGAAFF
TRBD1	TRBV10-3	TRBJ1-4	15	.	TGTGCCATCAGTGATAACGGACAGGGTAATGAAAAACTGTTTTTT	CAISDNGQGNEKLFF
TRBD1	TRBV15	TRBJ1-3	17	.	TGTGCCACCAGCAGCTCAGGGGGCGATAACTCTGGAAACACCATATATTTT	CATSSSGGDNSGNTIYF
.	TRBV5-6	TRBJ2-2	13	.	TGTGCCAGCAGCTTGCTCGGGACCGGGGAGCTGTTTTTT	CASSLLGTGELFF
TRBD1	TRBV28	TRBJ1-6	15	.	TGTGCCACTCCAGGGGACAGGGGAAGTTTTTCACCCCTCCACTTT	CATPGDRGSFSPLHF
.	TRBV6-5	TRBJ1-1	12	.	TGTGCCAGCAAAGATGCGGGGCCTGAAGCTTTCTTT	CASKDAGPEAFF
TRBD2	TRBV2	TRBJ2-7	15	.	TGTGCCAGCAGTCGCCTACTAGCGGGCTCCTACGAGCAGTACTTC	CASSRLLAGSYEQYF
.	TRBV11-1	TRBJ1-2	15	.	TGTGCCAGCAGCCCCCGCGCTAGTAGCCCCTATGGCTACACCTTC	CASSPRASSPYGYTF
.	TRBV19	TRBJ1-1	14	.	TGTGCCAGTAGAGCGGGCCTAATGGTTACTGAAGCTTTCTTT	CASRAGLMVTEAFF
TRBD1	TRBV5-1	TRBJ2-2	16	.	TGCGCCAGCAGCTTGACGGCAGGGGGCGACACCGGGGAGCTGTTTTTT	CASSLTAGGDTGELFF
TRBD1	TRBV6-1	TRBJ2-2	15	.	TGTGCCAGCATACCTGCCAGACAGGGTACCGGGGAGCTGTTTTTT	CASIPARQGTGELFF
TRBD1	TRBV27	TRBJ1-1	16	.	TGTGCCAGCAATTTCTTGGGACAGGGGGAGAACACTGAAGCTTTCTTT	CASNFLGQGENTEAFF
.	TRBV2	TRBJ2-7	12	.	TGTGCCAGCAGCGAGGTACCCTACGAGCAGTACTTC	CASSEVPYEQYF
TRBD2	TRBV5-1	TRBJ2-5	14	.	TGCGCCAGCAGCTACCGGGGGGTGGGTGAGACCCAGTACTTC	CASSYRGVGETQYF
.	TRBV14	TRBJ2-7	15	.	TGTGCCAGCAGCCAAGGGTTCCAGGCAAGATACGAGCAGTACTTC	CASSQGFQARYEQYF
TRBD1	TRBV5-4	TRBJ2-5	14	.	TGTGCCAGCAGCTTCGGGGACAGGGAAGAGACCCAGTACTTC	CASSFGDREETQYF
.	TRBV4-1	TRBJ2-7	13	.	TGCGCCAGCAGCCAAGATATCAGTTACGAGCAGTACTTC	CASSQDISYEQYF
.	TRBV15	TRBJ1-1	16	.	TGTGCCACCAGCAGAGGTAGAGGCGCCGTGAACACTGAAGCTTTCTTT	CATSRGRGAVNTEAFF
.	TRBV19	TRBJ1-5	14	.	TGTGCCAGTAGTGAGGCTACGGGGAATCAGCCCCAGCATTTT	CASSEATGNQPQHF
.	TRBV7-2	TRBJ1-1	13	.	TGTGCCAGCAGCTTTGGCGGGAACACTGAAGCTTTCTTT	CASSFGGNTEAFF
.	TRBV2	TRBJ2-1	14	.	TGTGCCAGCAGAAAAACCGGGACCTACAATGAGCAGTTCTTC	CASRKTGTYNEQFF
.	TRBV7-9	TRBJ2-3	13	.	TGTGCCAGCGCCCGGGGTAGCACAGATACGCAGTATTTT	CASARGSTDTQYF
.	TRBV9	TRBJ2-2	13	few	TGTGCCAGCAGCGTAACATCGACCGGGGAGCTGTTTTTT	CASSVTSTGELFF
TRBD1	TRBV2	TRBJ2-2	18	.	TGTGCCAGCAGTGAAGCAGCCCACAGGGGGAGTAGGACCGGGGAGCTGTTTTTT	CASSEAAHRGSRTGELFF
.	TRBV5-6	TRBJ1-3	14	.	TGTGCCAGCACAGAGGCCAAGGCGGGAAACACCATATATTTT	CASTEAKAGNTIYF
.	TRBV27	TRBJ2-7	14	.	TGTGCCAGCAGTTCCCGACAGTTAGTCTACGAGCAGTACTTC	CASSSRQLVYEQYF
TRBD1	TRBV18	TRBJ1-1	16	.	TGTGCCAGCTCAACACAAAGGACAGGGTCGGGCACTGAAGCTTTCTTT	CASSTQRTGSGTEAFF
.	TRBV19	TRBJ1-1	13	.	TGTGCCAGTAGTTCGGCCACCGGGACTGAAGCTTTCTTT	CASSSATGTEAFF
TRBD2	TRBV9	TRBJ2-2	18	.	TGTGCCAGCAGCGCCCCCCCCTCCCTAGCGGGAGTGGCCGGGGAGCTGTTTTTT	CASSAPPSLAGVAGELFF
TRBD1	TRBV5-1	TRBJ2-6	17	.	TGCGCCAGCAGCCTGCAACAGGGGGCGGGTGGGGCCAACGTCCTGACTTTC	CASSLQQGAGGANVLTF
.	TRBV6-5	TRBJ1-1	15	.	TGTGCCAGCAGTCGAACCGGGACACTTAATTCTGAAGCTTTCTTT	CASSRTGTLNSEAFF
.	TRBV6-4	TRBJ1-5	13	.	TGTGCCAGCAGCATAGGCGGGAATCAGCCCCAGCATTTT	CASSIGGNQPQHF
.	TRBV7-2	TRBJ1-6	13	.	TGTGCCAGCAGCTTATTTGGGAGTTCACCCCTCCACTTT	CASSLFGSSPLHF